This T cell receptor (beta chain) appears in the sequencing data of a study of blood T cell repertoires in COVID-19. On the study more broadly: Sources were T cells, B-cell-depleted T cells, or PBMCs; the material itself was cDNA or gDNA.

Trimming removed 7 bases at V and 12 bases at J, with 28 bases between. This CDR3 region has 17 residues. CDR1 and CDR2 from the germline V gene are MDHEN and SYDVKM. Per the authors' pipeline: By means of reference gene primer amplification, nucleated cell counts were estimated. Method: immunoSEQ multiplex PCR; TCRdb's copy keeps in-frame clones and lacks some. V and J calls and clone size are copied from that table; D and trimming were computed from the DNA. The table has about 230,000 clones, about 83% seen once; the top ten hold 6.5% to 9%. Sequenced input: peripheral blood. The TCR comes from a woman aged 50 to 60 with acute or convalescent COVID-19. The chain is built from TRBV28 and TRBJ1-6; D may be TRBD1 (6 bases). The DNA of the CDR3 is TGTGCCAGCAACCGAATAGGGAGGGGGGTGGTAGTATTACCCCTCCACTTT. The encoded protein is CASNRIGRGVVVLPLHF.